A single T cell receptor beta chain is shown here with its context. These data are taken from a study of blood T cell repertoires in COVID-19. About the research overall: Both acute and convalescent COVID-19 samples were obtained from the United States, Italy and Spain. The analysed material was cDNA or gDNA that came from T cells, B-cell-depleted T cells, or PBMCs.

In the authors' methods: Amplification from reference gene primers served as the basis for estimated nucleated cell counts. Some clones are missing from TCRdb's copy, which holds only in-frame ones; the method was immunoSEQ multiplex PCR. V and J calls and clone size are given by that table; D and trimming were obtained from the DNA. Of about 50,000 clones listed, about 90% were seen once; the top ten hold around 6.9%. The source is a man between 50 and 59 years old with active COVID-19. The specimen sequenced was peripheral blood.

The CDR3 here is CAISESTGNYGYTF. CDR3 in DNA: TGTGCCATCAGTGAGTCGACAGGGAACTATGGCTACACCTTC. This rearrangement joins TRBV10-3 to TRBJ1-2; TRBD1 agrees at 7 bases. This CDR3 has 14 amino acids. Germline-derived CDR1 and CDR2 are ENHRY and SYGVKD. Losses at the gene ends were 0 bases for V and 2 bases for J; bases not matched to a gene: 0.